This record looks at one T cell receptor beta chain sequence and its context. This clonotype has ten or more counts. The clone's antigen remains unknown. Per-base qualities were not stored, and no clone one base away is much larger. This specimen comes from a study of T cells after yellow fever vaccination (dated 2019 in TCRdb). Looking at the study overall: The SMART-Seq v4 Ultra Low Input RNA kit was used to prepare libraries from fractions with low cell numbers. Blood was collected at multiple timepoints before and after primary and secondary immunization, and bulk PBMC replicates and cell subsets were isolated. To track T-cell clones before and after primary and booster YFV17D yellow fever vaccination, bulk TCR alpha and beta repertoires were sequenced longitudinally. Two healthy male donors, one aged 18 to 29 and one aged 30 to 40 years, were included in the cohort.

The paper's findings and limits, for the study overall: A small share of clonotypes was detected in both CD4 and CD8 compartments, with the overlap likely arising from convergent recombination. The secondary T-cell response was found to be weaker but faster than the primary response, with a peak reached on day 5 rather than on day 15. Because the study included only a couple of donors, the extent to which the findings can be generalized is limited. Most clones expanded after primary vaccination were re-detected after the booster (96% of CD4 and more than 70% of CD8), suggesting broad memory maintenance. Computational filtering was required because FACS-sorted repertoires could contain abundant contaminating clonotypes from the bulk population.

Sequencing was carried out with an Illumina NovaSeq 6000. Synthesis of TCR cDNA relied on 5'RACE template switching, a step that introduced a universal primer site along with unique molecular identifiers. Priming of cDNA synthesis was performed from both the TCR alpha and TCR beta constant segments. Two PCR steps were used to amplify libraries, with sample barcodes and sequencing adapters being added in the second step. Libraries were sequenced on Illumina HiSeq 2500 (2x100 bp) or NovaSeq (2x150 bp). The published analysis was carried out like this. MIGEC handled demultiplexing of reads and collapsing into UMI consensus sequences, while MiXCR performed V(D)J alignment. Using edgeR on replicate PBMC samples, clonotypes were called vaccine-responding if FDR was below 0.01 and the log2 fold change was above 5 up to day 15. Each bulk clonotype received a CD4 or CD8 identity based on whether the sequenced CD4 or CD8 repertoire contained that clonotype at higher abundance. The public sequencing data were trimmed at Q25 with fastp and processed into clonotypes with MiXCR by TCRdb, which kept only in-frame beta chains. Rows with a matching CDR3 protein are joined into one entry that keeps the most common DNA and genes. The V and J calls were determined by TCRdb, not by the authors. The sample table contains some 300,000 distinct CDR3 sequences; only one count was recorded for less than 9.5% of them. 3% to 3.5% of the sample goes to the ten largest clones.

In light of the paper, this sample's treatment or condition label describes: live attenuated yellow fever vaccine strain. PBMCs were isolated from peripheral blood using a standard Ficoll-Paque protocol. CD4 and CD8 T-cell fractions were isolated with Dynabeads CD4 and CD8 positive selection kits. TriZol was used to extract RNA from bulk PBMCs, from CD4 and CD8 fractions, and from dextramer-positive and dextramer-negative fractions. The sample here was CD4+ T cells sorted from PBMCs, taken 5 days after the yellow fever booster vaccination. The sequence was collected from a man younger than 35 who received the YFV17D yellow fever vaccine.

CDR3 protein: CASSPRPATDTQYF. In nucleotide form, the sequence is TGTGCCAGCTCACCAAGGCCGGCCACAGATACGCAGTATTTT. The V gene is TRBV18 and the J gene is TRBJ2-3; the D gene remains uncertain. The CDR3 measures 14 amino acids from cysteine to phenylalanine. Only the CDR3 portion is preserved as DNA: 42 bases, with reading frame beginning at the first base. The germline V gene provides CDR1 KGHSH and CDR2 LQKENI. The germline ends are 8 bases apart after V is trimmed by 2 bases and J by 2 bases.